Following are 16 T cell receptor beta chains from one sample sequenced in a study of sequential checkpoint blockade in melanoma. The treatment denotes: randomized to nivolumab then ipilimumab (arm A) or the reverse (arm B). The table came from immunoSEQ multiplex PCR; TCRdb's copy has only in-frame clones and leaves some out. The data hold around 9,800 clones, with roughly 50% observed a single time. The sample was CD8+ T cells sorted from blood (inferred from file names), taken from a patient given nivolumab and ipilimumab in sequence. These receptors originate from a human donor with melanoma.

This sequence joins TRBV9 and TRBJ2-2; D gene uncertain. The CDR3 totals 15 residues. The V gene lost 0 bases and the J gene lost 1 base, with 7 bases spanning the gap. Germline CDR1 reads SGDLS; CDR2 reads YYNGEE. The CDR3 DNA reads as TGTGCCAGCAGCGTAGCCGTCCTGAACACCGGGGAGCTGTTTTTT. This translates into CASSVAVLNTGELFF.

In its sample, this clone ranks as medium-sized (0.01 to 0.1%). The chain employs TRBV6-5 and TRBJ2-7; 11 bases align to TRBD2. The CDR3 length is 13 residues. CDR1 and CDR2 (germline): MNHEY, SVGAGI. With 6 bases clipped from V and 6 bases from J, the junction kept 4 bases outside the gene matches. Written as DNA, the CDR3 is TGTGCCAGCAGACTAGCGGGAGTGGGCGAGCAGTACTTC. It is translated as CASRLAGVGEQYF.

The V gene is TRBV27, the J gene TRBJ2-7; D is unresolved. The germline CDR1 and CDR2 sequences are MNHEY and SMNVEV (reference sequence). V shed 8 bases and J shed 0 bases, with 14 bases lying between them. CDR3 size: 14 residues. CDR3 bases: TGTGCCAGCGGCCGGCCAGAGGTCTCCTACGAGCAGTACTTC. It translates to CASGRPEVSYEQYF.

The chain recombines TRBV14 with TRBJ2-1; TRBD1 agrees at 9 bases. CDR3 length equals 17 residues. The V segment lost 3 bases and the J segment 2 bases; nucleotides outside the gene matches: 8. Per germline, CDR1 SGHDN and CDR2 FVKESK. Here the CDR3 reads CASSHPAGDRAYNEQFF. In nucleotides, the CDR3 is TGTGCCAGCAGCCACCCCGCCGGGGACAGGGCCTACAATGAGCAGTTCTTC.

V is TRBV19 and J is TRBJ2-5; 8 bases are a match to TRBD1. V lost 0 bases and J lost 2; bases outside the gene matches: 8. This CDR3 is built from 17 residues. Germline CDR1 is LNHDA and CDR2 is SQIVND (reference sequence). The CDR3 DNA reads TGTGCCAGTAGTATAGAAGGACAGGGTGGGGGACAAGAGACCCAGTACTTC. Translation: CASSIEGQGGGQETQYF.

The chain employs TRBV28 and TRBJ2-5, with TRBD1 as a possible D gene (6 bases). Germline V gene data show CDR1 as MDHEN and CDR2 as SYDVKM. Trimming removed 5 bases at V and 0 bases at J, with 19 bases between. This CDR3 is built from 17 residues. The DNA of the CDR3 is TGTGCCAGCAGTAACCCAATCTCGGGACACGACCAAGAGACCCAGTACTTC. Translated: CASSNPISGHDQETQYF.

V is TRBV7-9 and J is TRBJ1-5; D is possibly TRBD1 (5 bases). V dropped 6 bases and J dropped 3 bases, with 9 bases sitting between them. Germline assignment: CDR1 SEHNR and CDR2 FQNEAQ (reference sequence). The length of the CDR3 is 13 residues. The CDR3 DNA reads as TGTGCCAGCAGTAGGGGTGCCAATCAGCCCCAGCATTTT. Residues: CASSRGANQPQHF.

V gene TRBV5-1 combines with J gene TRBJ2-7; D is possibly TRBD1 (5 bases). The ends were cut back, 0 bases at V and 3 bases at J, with 10 bases in the middle. This CDR3 region has 14 residues. Germline CDR1 reads SGHRS; CDR2 reads YFSETQ. CDR3 DNA sequence: TGCGCCAGCAGCTTGGTTAAGGGGTTCTACGAGCAGTACTTC. Translated: CASSLVKGFYEQYF.

V is TRBV5-1 and J is TRBJ1-2; D is ambiguous. Looked up from germline, CDR1 is SGHRS and CDR2 is YFSETQ. There are 13 residues in the CDR3. The V end lost 5 bases, the J end lost 4 bases, and 12 bases lay between the germline ends. The CDR3, as DNA: TGCGCCAGCAGTTGGGAGGACGGCTATGGCTACACCTTC. It codes for CASSWEDGYGYTF. The full variable domain, completed using reference TRBV5-1 and TRBJ1-2, is KAGVTQTPRYLIKTRGQQVTLSCSPISGHRSVSWYQQTPGQGLQFLFEYFSETQRNKGNFPGRFSGRQFSNSRSEMNVSTLELGDSALYLCASSWEDGYGYTFGSGTRLTVV.

The V gene is TRBV9, the J gene TRBJ2-2, with D possibly matching TRBD2 (6 bases). Trimming stripped 3 bases from V and 0 bases from J, with 9 bases between. The CDR3 spans 15 residues. CDR1 and CDR2 from the germline V gene are SGDLS and YYNGEE. Here the CDR3 DNA reads TGTGCCAGCAGCGCCAGGACTACGAACACCGGGGAGCTGTTTTTT. The encoded protein is CASSARTTNTGELFF.

The rearrangement links TRBV11-2 to TRBJ2-2; the D is unclear. The CDR3 is made up of 13 amino acids. CDR1 SGHAT and CDR2 FQNNGV come from the germline V gene. V lost 1 base to trimming and J lost 6 bases, with 6 bases between them. Here the CDR3 DNA reads TGTGCCAGCAGCTTAGTTAGTGCCGGGGAGCTGTTTTTT. This encodes CASSLVSAGELFF.

The chain couples TRBV15 to TRBJ2-1; 10 bases fit TRBD2. Trimming took 9 bases from V and 2 from J; bases not matched to a gene: 7. In germline, CDR1 is LNHNV, CDR2 YYDKDF (reference sequence). The CDR3 sequence is 15 residues long. CDR3 region: CATSGRAPPYNEQFF. The CDR3 DNA follows: TGTGCCACGAGCGGGAGGGCTCCCCCCTACAATGAGCAGTTCTTC.

The chain joins TRBV4-3 to TRBJ2-7; TRBD2 aligns across 11 bases. Germline CDR1 and CDR2: LGHNA and YSLEER. This CDR3 is 16 amino acids long. The ends lost 0 bases at V and 2 bases at J; junction bases unmatched: 3. DNA of the CDR3: TGCGCCAGCAGCCAAGATCGACTAGCGGGGACCTACGAGCAGTACTTC. This sequence encodes CASSQDRLAGTYEQYF.

This clone has more than one count but fewer than ten. The V gene is TRBV2, the J gene TRBJ2-7, with D perhaps matching TRBD2 (5 bases). The CDR3 is 15 amino acids. In germline, CDR1 is SNHLY, CDR2 FYNNEI. The V gene lost 6 bases and the J gene lost 0 bases, with 15 bases spanning the gap. The CDR3 loop reads CASRGRPGLSYEQYF. CDR3 in DNA: TGTGCCAGCAGGGGTCGACCCGGACTCTCCTACGAGCAGTACTTC.

The V and J genes are TRBV7-6 and TRBJ1-5; TRBD1 agrees at 9 bases. Germline V gene data show CDR1 as SGHVS and CDR2 as FNYEAQ. The CDR3 loop spans 14 amino acids. V lost 5 bases to trimming and J lost 4 bases; unmatched junction nucleotides: 3. The CDR3 DNA is TGTGCCAGCAGCCTCGGGACAGGGAATCAGCCCCAGCATTTT. Translating gives CASSLGTGNQPQHF.

The V and J genes are TRBV28 and TRBJ1-1; no firm D call. V dropped 5 bases and J dropped 2 bases, with 6 bases sitting between them. Germline CDR1 reads MDHEN; CDR2 reads SYDVKM. CDR3 length: 12 amino acids. CDR3 in DNA: TGTGCCAGCAGTCCCTATAACACTGAAGCTTTCTTT. This encodes CASSPYNTEAFF.